This T cell receptor (beta chain) was observed in a study of naive and memory T cell subsets. Study-wide results and limits: Findings for naive and memory subsets could not be checked against ground truth. Especially in CD8 cells, naive repertoires contained a few larger clonotypes, possibly CD45RA-re-expressing memory cells.

CD4 T cells were positively selected, then CD8 T cells from the CD4-negative fraction. Four subsets defined by CD45RA and CD27 were sorted after CD3, CD4, CD8 and live/dead staining. Two oligonucleotides, mixed equimolar, formed the beta constant-region primer covering TRBC1 and TRBC2. Ligated cDNA was amplified by four rounds of PCR with nested alpha and beta constant-region primers and SP2. A 12-nucleotide UMI and the SP2 primer were added to the cDNA 3' end by oligonucleotide ligation. TCRdb recomputed calls from the UMI-ligation and nested PCR reads with MiXCR, one row per CDR3 protein. The data contain about 140,000 distinct CDR3 sequences, approximately 21% of them singletons. V lost 7 bases to trimming and J lost 3 bases; unmatched junction nucleotides: 6. The CDR3 is 13 amino acids. For this clonotype: The antigen is not known.

The clonotype comes from a human donor in good health. The rearrangement joins TRBV12-3 or TRBV12-4 to TRBJ2-7, with 7 bases identical to TRBD1. Sequencing was done on a sample of naive CD8+ T cells from blood. DNA of the CDR3: TGTGCCAGCAACACGGGACAGTGCTACGAGCAGTACTTC. This encodes CASNTGQCYEQYF.